Listed below are T cell receptor beta chains from one sample, sequenced in a study of cytomegalovirus exposure and HLA in healthy donors. Data came from immunoSEQ multiplex PCR; TCRdb stores just in-frame clones and leaves some out. The data show roughly 150,000 clones, around 80% seen once. Sample: PBMCs. Every receptor here comes from a young man in good health and CMV-seropositive. CDR3s include the opening cysteine and the closing phenylalanine or tryptophan. Each record gives: CDR3 protein, CDR3 DNA, clone size, D gene, J gene, V gene. The D gene is left open where the match is weak. For some rows the clone size is stated as once, few or many, or as a class when expanded; others skip it.

cdr3_aa: CASSPTVGSYVGELFF; cdr3_nt: TGTGCCAGCTCACCAACGGTCGGGAGTTATGTCGGGGAGCTGTTTTTT; clone_size: -; d_call: -; j_call: TRBJ2-2; v_call: TRBV18
cdr3_aa: CASSESRYEQYF; cdr3_nt: TGTGCCAGCAGTGAATCTAGATACGAGCAGTACTTC; clone_size: -; d_call: -; j_call: TRBJ2-7; v_call: TRBV2
cdr3_aa: CASSLRLAPDYEQYF; cdr3_nt: TGTGCCAGCAGCCTCCGACTAGCGCCCGACTACGAGCAGTACTTC; clone_size: -; d_call: TRBD2; j_call: TRBJ2-7; v_call: TRBV13
cdr3_aa: CAWSRDSYEQYF; cdr3_nt: TGTGCCTGGAGCAGGGACAGCTACGAGCAGTACTTC; clone_size: -; d_call: TRBD1; j_call: TRBJ2-7; v_call: TRBV30
cdr3_aa: CASSEEPTIKNEQYF; cdr3_nt: TGTGCCAGCAGTGAAGAGCCCACGATCAAGAACGAGCAGTACTTC; clone_size: -; d_call: -; j_call: TRBJ2-7; v_call: TRBV6-1
cdr3_aa: CAISEGQAEAKNIQYF; cdr3_nt: TGTGCCATCAGTGAAGGACAGGCTGAAGCCAAAAACATTCAGTACTTC; clone_size: few; d_call: TRBD1; j_call: TRBJ2-4; v_call: TRBV10-3
cdr3_aa: CASREGTPEAFF; cdr3_nt: TGTGCCAGCAGAGAGGGAACCCCTGAAGCTTTCTTT; clone_size: -; d_call: -; j_call: TRBJ1-1; v_call: TRBV11-2
cdr3_aa: CASSDPIENTEAFF; cdr3_nt: TGTGCCAGCAGTGATCCCATAGAGAACACTGAAGCTTTCTTT; clone_size: -; d_call: -; j_call: TRBJ1-1; v_call: TRBV2
cdr3_aa: CSSSLARGFFFDEQYF; cdr3_nt: TGTTCCAGCAGCTTAGCGAGAGGGTTTTTTTTCGACGAGCAGTACTTC; clone_size: -; d_call: -; j_call: TRBJ2-7; v_call: TRBV7-9
cdr3_aa: CASSRTVQETQYF; cdr3_nt: TGTGCCAGCAGTAGGACTGTACAAGAGACCCAGTACTTC; clone_size: -; d_call: -; j_call: TRBJ2-5; v_call: TRBV6-5
cdr3_aa: CASSQEDREVYYGYTF; cdr3_nt: TGCGCCAGCAGCCAGGAGGACAGGGAGGTTTACTATGGCTACACCTTC; clone_size: -; d_call: TRBD1; j_call: TRBJ1-2; v_call: TRBV4-1
cdr3_aa: CASSSGQGQSQHF; cdr3_nt: TGTGCCAGCAGTTCAGGACAGGGCCAGTCCCAGCATTTT; clone_size: -; d_call: TRBD1; j_call: TRBJ1-5; v_call: TRBV11-2
cdr3_aa: CASSPTGDLYNEQFF; cdr3_nt: TGTGCCAGCAGCCCCACGGGGGACCTCTACAATGAGCAGTTCTTC; clone_size: once; d_call: -; j_call: TRBJ2-1; v_call: TRBV5-4
cdr3_aa: CASSHLAAMNEQFF; cdr3_nt: TGTGCCAGCAGCCATCTAGCGGCCATGAATGAGCAGTTCTTC; clone_size: -; d_call: TRBD2; j_call: TRBJ2-1; v_call: TRBV2
cdr3_aa: CASSFAGRDTQYF; cdr3_nt: TGTGCCAGCAGTTTTGCAGGGCGGGATACGCAGTATTTT; clone_size: -; d_call: -; j_call: TRBJ2-3; v_call: TRBV28
cdr3_aa: CASSLGGTSNQPQHF; cdr3_nt: TGTGCCAGCAGCTTGGGAGGGACTAGCAATCAGCCCCAGCATTTT; clone_size: -; d_call: -; j_call: TRBJ1-5; v_call: TRBV7-9
cdr3_aa: CASSLDRGREQFF; cdr3_nt: TGTGCCAGCAGTTTAGACAGGGGCCGAGAGCAGTTCTTC; clone_size: -; d_call: TRBD1; j_call: TRBJ2-1; v_call: TRBV7-2
cdr3_aa: CASSLGGLAGGAKNIQYF; cdr3_nt: TGTGCCAGCAGCTTGGGGGGGTTAGCGGGTGGAGCCAAAAACATTCAGTACTTC; clone_size: once; d_call: TRBD2; j_call: TRBJ2-4; v_call: TRBV5-4
cdr3_aa: CASTITGRQNQETQYF; cdr3_nt: TGTGCCAGCACCATTACTGGGAGGCAAAACCAAGAGACCCAGTACTTC; clone_size: -; d_call: -; j_call: TRBJ2-5; v_call: TRBV5-4
cdr3_aa: CASSFLSIVRGLDTEAFF; cdr3_nt: TGTGCCAGCAGCTTCCTCTCCATTGTTAGGGGGTTGGACACTGAAGCTTTCTTT; clone_size: -; d_call: -; j_call: TRBJ1-1; v_call: TRBV7-9
cdr3_aa: CASSSSGRHTDTQYF; cdr3_nt: TGTGCCAGTAGCTCCAGCGGGAGGCACACAGATACGCAGTATTTT; clone_size: -; d_call: TRBD2; j_call: TRBJ2-3; v_call: TRBV11-2
cdr3_aa: CASRLQGGNQPQHF; cdr3_nt: TGTGCCAGCAGGCTACAGGGAGGCAATCAGCCCCAGCATTTT; clone_size: -; d_call: -; j_call: TRBJ1-5; v_call: TRBV6-5
cdr3_aa: CASSHKSGQGNTEAFF; cdr3_nt: TGTGCCAGCAGCCATAAGTCTGGACAGGGGAACACTGAAGCTTTCTTT; clone_size: -; d_call: TRBD1; j_call: TRBJ1-1; v_call: TRBV4-2
cdr3_aa: CASSLRRADDEQYF; cdr3_nt: TGTGCCAGCAGTTTACGGAGGGCCGACGACGAGCAGTACTTC; clone_size: few; d_call: -; j_call: TRBJ2-7; v_call: TRBV27
cdr3_aa: CASSIEQGVPNQPQHF; cdr3_nt: TGTGCCAGTAGTATAGAACAGGGTGTCCCTAATCAGCCCCAGCATTTT; clone_size: few; d_call: -; j_call: TRBJ1-5; v_call: TRBV19
cdr3_aa: CASSEQPGGDQPQHF; cdr3_nt: TGTGCCAGCAGTGAACAGCCAGGGGGTGATCAGCCCCAGCATTTT; clone_size: -; d_call: TRBD1; j_call: TRBJ1-5; v_call: TRBV6-1
cdr3_aa: CASSDPSEANTEAFF; cdr3_nt: TGTGCCAGCAGTGATCCAAGTGAGGCGAACACTGAAGCTTTCTTT; clone_size: once; d_call: -; j_call: TRBJ1-1; v_call: TRBV6-1
cdr3_aa: CASSPRTALNTGELFF; cdr3_nt: TGTGCCAGCAGCCCACGGACAGCGCTGAACACCGGGGAGCTGTTTTTT; clone_size: -; d_call: -; j_call: TRBJ2-2; v_call: TRBV14